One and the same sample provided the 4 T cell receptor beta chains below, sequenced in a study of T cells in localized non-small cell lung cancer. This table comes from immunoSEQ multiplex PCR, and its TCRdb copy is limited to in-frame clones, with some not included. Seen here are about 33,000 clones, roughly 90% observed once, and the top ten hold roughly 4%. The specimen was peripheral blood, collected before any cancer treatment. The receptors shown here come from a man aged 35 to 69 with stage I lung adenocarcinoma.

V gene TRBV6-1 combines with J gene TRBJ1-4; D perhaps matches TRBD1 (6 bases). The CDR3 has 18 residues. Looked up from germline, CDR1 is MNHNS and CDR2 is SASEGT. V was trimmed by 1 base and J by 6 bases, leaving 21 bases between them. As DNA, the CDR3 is TGTGCCAGCAGTGAAGTTTTTGGGTCCTCCGGGGGCTATGAAAAACTGTTTTTT. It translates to CASSEVFGSSGGYEKLFF.

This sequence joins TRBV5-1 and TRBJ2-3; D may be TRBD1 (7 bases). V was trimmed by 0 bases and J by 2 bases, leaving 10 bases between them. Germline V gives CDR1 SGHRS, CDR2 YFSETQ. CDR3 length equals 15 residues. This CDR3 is CASSLEEGATDTQYF. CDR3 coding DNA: TGCGCCAGCAGCTTGGAGGAGGGGGCCACAGATACGCAGTATTTT.

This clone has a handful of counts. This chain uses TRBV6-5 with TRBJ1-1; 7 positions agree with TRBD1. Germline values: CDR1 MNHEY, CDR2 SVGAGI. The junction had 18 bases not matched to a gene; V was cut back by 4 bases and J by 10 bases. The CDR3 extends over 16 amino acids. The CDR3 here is CASSSPRLDRAMLAFF. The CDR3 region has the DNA TGTGCCAGCAGTTCGCCCCGTTTAGACAGGGCCATGTTAGCTTTCTTT.

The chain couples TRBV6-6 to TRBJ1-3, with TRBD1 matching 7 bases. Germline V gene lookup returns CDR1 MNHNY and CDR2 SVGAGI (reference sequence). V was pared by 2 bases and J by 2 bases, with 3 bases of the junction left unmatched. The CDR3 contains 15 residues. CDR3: CASSYIQGTGNTIYF. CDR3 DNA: TGTGCCAGCAGTTACATACAGGGGACTGGAAACACCATATATTTT.